This is a list of T cell receptor beta chains from one sample in a study of T cell changes during pregnancy in multiple sclerosis. Profiled with immunoSEQ multiplex PCR; TCRdb holds only in-frame clones, not every one. The table lists about 100,000 clones, roughly 90% of them singletons, with 3% to 3.5% in the top ten. The starting material was peripheral blood, obtained after pregnancy. The receptors stem from a female donor with multiple sclerosis, enrolled in a pregnancy study. CDR3s include the opening cysteine and the closing phenylalanine or tryptophan. A D gene is named only where the DNA matches it firmly. Where a row states a size, it is once, few, many or the class of an expanded clone; other rows omit it.

size | D | J | V | DNA | CDR3
. | . | TRBJ1-1 | TRBV13 | TGTGCCAGCAGCCCCCCGCGGGCGGTGAACACTGAAGCTTTCTTT | CASSPPRAVNTEAFF
few | TRBD1 | TRBJ2-1 | TRBV19 | TGTGCCAGTAGTTCCCCCGGGACAGACTACAATGAGCAGTTCTTC | CASSSPGTDYNEQFF
. | TRBD1 | TRBJ1-2 | TRBV6-4 | TGTGCCAGCAGGGAATCAGGGGGCGCAAGGGGCTACACCTTC | CASRESGGARGYTF
. | . | TRBJ2-4 | TRBV18 | TGTGCCAGCTCACTAGGACAGACGCTAGCCAAAAACATTCAGTACTTC | CASSLGQTLAKNIQYF
. | TRBD1 | TRBJ2-6 | TRBV5-1 | TGCGCCAGCAGCTCGCTATCCCCACAGGGGGCCCCCTCTGGGGCCAACGTCCTGACTTTC | CASSSLSPQGAPSGANVLTF
. | . | TRBJ2-6 | TRBV5-1 | TGCGCCAGCAGCCCCGGACAGAGTAACTCTGGGGCCAACGTCCTGACTTTC | CASSPGQSNSGANVLTF
. | TRBD1 | TRBJ2-2 | TRBV5-1 | TGCGCCAGCAGCTTTACAGCGTCAGGGGGCGCTTCCGGGGAGCTGTTTTTT | CASSFTASGGASGELFF
. | TRBD2 | TRBJ2-2 | TRBV10-3 | TGTGCCATCAGTGACGGGACTAGCGGGTACACCGGGGAGCTGTTTTTT | CAISDGTSGYTGELFF
. | TRBD1 | TRBJ1-5 | TRBV6-5 | TGTGCCAGCAGTATACAGGGGGCTAATCAGCCCCAGCATTTT | CASSIQGANQPQHF
once | TRBD1 | TRBJ2-5 | TRBV15 | TGTGCCACCAGCAGAGTGTCGGGGCTGGGACAGAAACAAGAGACCCAGTACTTC | CATSRVSGLGQKQETQYF
once | . | TRBJ2-2 | TRBV27 | TGTGCCAGCAGTTTAGAGCAGGAAGGTACCGGGGAGCTGTTTTTT | CASSLEQEGTGELFF
. | TRBD2 | TRBJ2-7 | TRBV4-2 | TGTGCCAGCAGCCAAGCACTTTCGAGCGGGGGGGCCTACGAGCAGTACTTC | CASSQALSSGGAYEQYF
. | . | TRBJ2-5 | TRBV6-5 | TGTGCCAGCAGCTTCCTTCCGGGGGTCGGAGAGACCCAGTACTTC | CASSFLPGVGETQYF
. | . | TRBJ2-5 | TRBV6-5 | TGTGCCAGCACGGTTGGGGGGCAAGAGACCCAGTACTTC | CASTVGGQETQYF
. | . | TRBJ1-2 | TRBV19 | TGTGCCAGTAGGCTCGGTGGTGCTATGTTGGGCTACACCTTC | CASRLGGAMLGYTF
. | TRBD1 | TRBJ2-1 | TRBV7-9 | TGTGCCAGCAGCTCCGGGACAGGGGGCCCTGAGCAGTTCTTC | CASSSGTGGPEQFF
few | . | TRBJ1-4 | TRBV29-1 | TGCAGCGTTGAGACAGATTCTGAAAAACTGTTTTTT | CSVETDSEKLFF
. | TRBD1 | TRBJ2-5 | TRBV11-2 | TGTGCCAGCAGCTTGGGACAGGGCCTTTTAACCCAGTACTTC | CASSLGQGLLTQYF
. | . | TRBJ2-1 | TRBV27 | TGTGCCAGCAGTCCCCTGGGACTTGGAGAGTACCGCAATGAGCAGTTCTTC | CASSPLGLGEYRNEQFF
. | TRBD2 | TRBJ2-7 | TRBV19 | TGTGCCAGTAGTATTAAACTAGCGCGCGACGAGCAGTACTTC | CASSIKLARDEQYF
. | . | TRBJ2-6 | TRBV9 | TGTGCCAGCAGCGTAGCTCTGGGGCGGGGCTCTGGGGCCAACGTCCTGACTTTC | CASSVALGRGSGANVLTF
. | TRBD2 | TRBJ2-7 | TRBV6-5 | TGTGCCAGCAGCCCCGGACTAGCGGGGGTTTACGAGCAGTACTTC | CASSPGLAGVYEQYF
. | . | TRBJ1-1 | TRBV4-1 | TGCGCCAGCAGCCAAGATAGGCGGCAGAACACTGAAGCTTTCTTT | CASSQDRRQNTEAFF
. | . | TRBJ2-2 | TRBV5-6 | TGTGCCAGCAGCTTACTTCAGGGGAAGACCGGGGAGCTGTTTTTT | CASSLLQGKTGELFF
. | . | TRBJ2-3 | TRBV2 | TGTGCCAGCAGGCCAGACTTCCCTAATCCGTATTTT | CASRPDFPNPYF